The 7 T cell receptor beta chains presented below share a single source sample, sequenced in a study of prognosis after radiotherapy for stage I lung cancer. From genomic DNA, TCR beta CDR3 was amplified by two-round multiplex PCR. The authors ran first-round PCR with primers specific to each TRBV and TRBJ gene. One entry per CDR3 protein, called by TCRdb with MiXCR from the multiplex PCR reads. This sample carries some 27,000 distinct CDR3 sequences, about 41% of them seen once, and the ten largest clones take around a third. Specimen: PBMCs, collected before or after stereotactic body radiation therapy (not recorded which). These TCRs come from a donor at least 50 years old with non-small cell lung cancer.

Points on this clonotype: At one boundary the junction diverges from the germline segment, which might be a read error. The chain employs TRBV18 and TRBJ2-1; perhaps D is TRBD1 or TRBD2 (5 bases each). The CDR3 has 15 amino acids. In germline, CDR1 is KGHSH, CDR2 LQKENI. The CDR3 is CVSSPPGTSYNEQFF. The DNA of the CDR3 is TGTGTCAGCTCACCTCCGGGGACCTCCTACAATGAGCAGTTCTTC. Looking up the rest from reference TRBV18 and TRBJ2-1 gives the full variable domain: NAGVMQNPRHLVRRRGQEARLRCSPMKGHSHVYWYRQLPEEGLKFMVYLQKENIIDESGMPKERFSAEFPKEGPSILRIQQVVRGDSAAYFCVSSPPGTSYNEQFFGPGTRLTVL.

Only one count was recorded for this clonotype. The chain couples TRBV6-2 or TRBV6-3 to TRBJ2-7; D ambiguous. Trimming took off 2 bases at V and 3 bases at J, with 14 bases between the two ends. CDR1 is MNHEY and CDR2 is SVGEGT in the germline V gene. There are 15 residues in the CDR3. CDR3 sequence (DNA): TGTGCCAGCAGTTACGTTAGCAATTCGGGCTACGAGCAGTACTTC. It codes for CASSYVSNSGYEQYF.

About this clonotype itself: Likely a read error: the CDR3 ends without its conserved phenylalanine or tryptophan. V is TRBV6-1 and J is TRBJ1-3, with D unclear. The CDR3 contains 13 residues. Trimming pared 10 bases from V and 0 bases from J, leaving 10 bases between. Germline values: CDR1 MNHNS, CDR2 SASEGT. The CDR3 bases are TGTGCCACCGACCGGGACTCTGGAAACACCATATATCTT. Protein product: CATDRDSGNTIYL.

This clonotype was seen at least ten times. The chain links TRBV7-2 to TRBJ1-5; 7 nucleotides align to TRBD1. The trim removed 6 bases at V and 1 base at J, leaving 3 bases unmatched. CDR1 and CDR2 (germline): SGHTA, FQGNSA. CDR3 size: 14 residues. This CDR3 is CASSRQGSNQPQHF. In DNA, the CDR3 is TGTGCCAGCAGTCGACAGGGCAGCAATCAGCCCCAGCATTTT.

In regard to this clonotype: A much larger clone lies a single base off, so this may be a read error. For the CDR3, the DNA is TGCGCCAGCAGTGAGCAGTCGAACACTGAAGCTTTCTTT. Amino acids: CASSEQSNTEAFF. The genes are TRBV10-2 and TRBJ1-1; D not certain. The CDR3 has 13 residues. The V end lost 2 bases, the J end lost 1 base, and 5 bases lay between the germline ends. Germline CDR1 reads WSHSY; CDR2 reads SAAADI.

This clonotype occurred a few times. The rearrangement uses TRBV6-5 and TRBJ1-1; tentative D call: TRBD1 (6 bases). Germline assignment: CDR1 MNHEY and CDR2 SVGAGI. V lost 4 bases to trimming and J lost 4 bases, with 7 bases between them. This CDR3 has 12 residues. The CDR3 DNA is TGTGCCAGCAGTTGGGGGCCCACTGAAGCTTTCTTT. Translation gives CASSWGPTEAFF.

The chain joins TRBV9 to TRBJ1-1; tentative D call: TRBD1 (6 bases). V was shortened by 1 base and J by 2 bases, with 9 bases between the two germline ends. The CDR3 runs 14 residues. Germline V lookup: CDR1 SGDLS, CDR2 YYNGEE. The CDR3 region is CASSVKGTNTEAFF. The CDR3 DNA follows: TGTGCCAGCAGCGTAAAGGGGACAAACACTGAAGCTTTCTTT.